A selection of T cell receptor beta chains follows, all from one sample in a study of cytomegalovirus exposure and HLA in healthy donors. Data came from immunoSEQ multiplex PCR; TCRdb stores just in-frame clones and leaves some out. In the table there are about 180,000 clones, around 70% of which are singletons. Material for sequencing was PBMCs. The origin of the receptors is a male donor in good health and CMV-seronegative. CDR3s include the opening cysteine and the closing phenylalanine or tryptophan. Fields, in order: V gene, D gene, J gene, clone size, CDR3 protein, CDR3 DNA. D genes are given only for firm matches. The size of a clone is reported for some rows only, either as once, few or many, or as a class for expanded clones.

TRBV30	TRBD2	TRBJ2-3	-	CAWELAGSTDTQYF	TGTGCCTGGGAACTAGCGGGGAGCACAGATACGCAGTATTTT
TRBV11-3	TRBD2	TRBJ2-3	-	CASSLTSGIFTDTQYF	TGTGCCAGCAGCTTGACTAGCGGGATATTCACAGATACGCAGTATTTT
TRBV6-1	-	TRBJ1-3	-	CASSDARTAHGNTIYF	TGTGCCAGCAGTGACGCTAGGACAGCTCATGGAAACACCATATATTTT
TRBV5-5	-	TRBJ1-2	-	CASSLTENYGYTF	TGTGCCAGCAGCTTGACCGAGAACTATGGCTACACCTTC
TRBV15	TRBD1	TRBJ2-5	once	CATSRDPDRGETQYF	TGTGCCACCAGCAGAGATCCCGACAGGGGAGAGACCCAGTACTTC
TRBV10-1	TRBD2	TRBJ2-7	-	CASSVLAGDEQYF	TGCGCCAGCAGCGTTCTAGCGGGAGACGAGCAGTACTTC
TRBV11-2	TRBD1	TRBJ1-2	-	CASSRTGTGGWGYTF	TGTGCCAGCAGCCGCACCGGGACAGGGGGATGGGGCTACACCTTC
TRBV27	-	TRBJ2-7	-	CASSYSASYEQYF	TGTGCCAGCAGTTATAGCGCCTCCTACGAGCAGTACTTC
TRBV11-3	TRBD1	TRBJ1-1	-	CASTPSTGAGTEAFF	TGTGCCAGCACCCCCTCCACAGGGGCGGGTACTGAAGCTTTCTTT
TRBV4-3	-	TRBJ2-3	-	CASSLGPRDTQYF	TGCGCCAGCAGCCTAGGCCCTAGAGATACGCAGTATTTT
TRBV29-1	TRBD1	TRBJ2-1	-	CSVEANPGTGGGEQFF	TGCAGCGTTGAAGCCAATCCCGGGACAGGGGGTGGTGAGCAGTTCTTC
TRBV7-2	TRBD1	TRBJ2-1	-	CASSFHWGQGANEQFF	TGTGCCAGCAGCTTCCATTGGGGACAGGGGGCCAATGAGCAGTTCTTC
TRBV5-6	-	TRBJ2-1	-	CASSSGIYNEQFF	TGTGCCAGCAGCTCAGGTATTTACAATGAGCAGTTCTTC
TRBV9	TRBD1	TRBJ1-4	-	CASSGQGNIEKLFF	TGTGCCAGCAGTGGACAGGGGAATATTGAAAAACTGTTTTTT
TRBV6-5	-	TRBJ1-5	-	CASRTGYQPQHF	TGTGCCAGCAGAACCGGGTATCAGCCCCAGCATTTT
TRBV7-8	-	TRBJ1-6	-	CASSLTGIGHSPLHF	TGTGCCAGCAGCTTAACGGGGATAGGCCATTCACCCCTCCACTTT
TRBV29-1	TRBD1	TRBJ2-1	-	CSVAGTGNAMWQFF	TGCAGCGTTGCAGGGACAGGGAACGCTATGTGGCAGTTCTTC
TRBV5-4	TRBD1	TRBJ2-3	-	CASSLQGWWDTQYF	TGTGCCAGCAGCTTACAGGGGTGGTGGGATACGCAGTATTTT
TRBV11-2	-	TRBJ2-3	-	CASSFTVTGTQYF	TGTGCCAGCAGCTTTACCGTCACTGGTACGCAGTATTTT
TRBV14	-	TRBJ1-1	-	CASSLSGASTEAFF	TGTGCCAGCAGCCTTTCAGGGGCGAGCACTGAAGCTTTCTTT
TRBV25-1	TRBD2	TRBJ2-1	-	CASSDRTSGGRSYNEQFF	TGTGCCAGCAGTGATAGGACTAGCGGGGGCCGGTCCTACAATGAGCAGTTCTTC
TRBV28	-	TRBJ1-1	-	CASSPVAFF	TGTGCCAGCAGTCCCGTAGCTTTCTTT
TRBV6-5	-	TRBJ2-5	-	CASSSYQETQYF	TGTGCCAGCAGCTCGTACCAAGAGACCCAGTACTTC
TRBV7-2	-	TRBJ1-1	-	CASSYPSRYTEAFF	TGTGCCAGCAGCTACCCCAGCAGGTACACTGAAGCTTTCTTT
TRBV4-1	TRBD1	TRBJ2-5	few	CASSTRTGGIQETQYF	TGCGCCAGCAGCACCCGGACAGGGGGTATACAAGAGACCCAGTACTTC
TRBV25-1	-	TRBJ2-3	-	CASSTTGGTDTQYF	TGTGCCAGCAGTACGACCGGGGGCACAGATACGCAGTATTTT
TRBV29-1	-	TRBJ2-1	-	CSADGGAGGYEQFF	TGCAGCGCCGACGGCGGGGCCGGAGGGTATGAGCAGTTCTTC
TRBV6-5	-	TRBJ2-7	few	CASSPGVYEQYF	TGTGCCAGCAGTCCAGGGGTCTACGAGCAGTACTTC
TRBV30	-	TRBJ1-2	few	CAWSVREGVLGYTF	TGTGCCTGGAGTGTAAGGGAGGGGGTACTCGGCTACACCTTC
TRBV6-1	-	TRBJ2-3	few	CASSGDRDTQYF	TGTGCCAGCAGTGGCGACAGGGATACGCAGTATTTT
TRBV2	-	TRBJ1-5	-	CASSGTDVAHQPQHF	TGTGCCAGCAGTGGGACAGATGTAGCACATCAGCCCCAGCATTTT
TRBV7-8	-	TRBJ2-7	-	CASSLSTYSYEQYF	TGTGCCAGCAGCTTATCAACTTACTCCTACGAGCAGTACTTC
TRBV30	-	TRBJ2-1	-	CAWAGGSSYNEQFF	TGTGCCTGGGCAGGGGGGAGCTCCTACAATGAGCAGTTCTTC
TRBV6-5	-	TRBJ1-6	-	CASSYSGGADSPLHF	TGTGCCAGCAGTTACTCTGGCGGGGCGGATTCACCCCTCCACTTT
TRBV25-1	TRBD1	TRBJ1-2	-	CASSGKTGDVYGYTF	TGTGCCAGCAGTGGCAAAACAGGGGACGTCTATGGCTACACCTTC
TRBV29-1	-	TRBJ2-3	-	CSVDPGGTDTQYF	TGCAGCGTTGACCCGGGGGGCACAGATACGCAGTATTTT
TRBV9	-	TRBJ2-7	-	CASSVEGGRENEQYF	TGTGCCAGCAGCGTAGAAGGGGGGAGGGAGAACGAGCAGTACTTC
TRBV5-1	TRBD1	TRBJ2-3	few	CASGTGSTDTQYF	TGCGCCAGCGGGACAGGGAGCACAGATACGCAGTATTTT
TRBV9	-	TRBJ1-1	-	CASSADSGTEAFF	TGTGCCAGCAGCGCGGACAGTGGCACTGAAGCTTTCTTT
TRBV6-5	-	TRBJ2-1	-	CASSYSGGEQFF	TGTGCCAGCAGTTACTCAGGGGGTGAGCAGTTCTTC
TRBV28	-	TRBJ2-5	-	CASSNRDGETQYF	TGTGCCAGCAGTAACAGGGACGGAGAGACCCAGTACTTC
TRBV5-6	TRBD1	TRBJ2-1	-	CASSLGQGRYNEQFF	TGTGCCAGCAGCTTGGGACAGGGGCGATACAATGAGCAGTTCTTC
TRBV15	TRBD1	TRBJ1-3	-	CATERQGLSSGNTIYF	TGTGCCACCGAACGACAGGGCTTGAGCTCTGGAAACACCATATATTTT
TRBV14	-	TRBJ1-1	-	CASTLNRNTEAFF	TGTGCCAGCACCCTCAACAGAAACACTGAAGCTTTCTTT
TRBV30	-	TRBJ1-1	-	CAWADLQLNTEAFF	TGTGCCTGGGCCGACTTGCAGCTGAACACTGAAGCTTTCTTT
TRBV6-5	TRBD1	TRBJ1-1	-	CASSYGQGAGTEAFF	TGTGCCAGCAGCTACGGACAGGGGGCTGGCACTGAAGCTTTCTTT
TRBV6-1	TRBD1	TRBJ2-5	few	CASTTGGAGGETQYF	TGTGCCAGCACCACAGGGGGCGCCGGAGGAGAGACCCAGTACTTC
TRBV12-5	-	TRBJ1-1	-	CASGLGQRNTEAFF	TGTGCTAGTGGTTTGGGACAAAGGAACACTGAAGCTTTCTTT
TRBV5-1	-	TRBJ1-5	once	CASSLGGGSNQPQHF	TGCGCCAGCAGCTTGGGGGGGGGTAGCAATCAGCCCCAGCATTTT